Presented here are 6 T cell receptor beta chains from one specimen sequenced in a study of graft-versus-host responses after intestinal transplantation (dated by TCRdb to 2020 to 2022). The library was made by the immunoSEQ multiplex PCR assay. Sourced from immuneACCESS, this table was stored by TCRdb with only in-frame sequences that have V and J called. A share of the clones is absent; for the studies checked, an unresolved V gene accounts for under half, and the remainder has no known explanation. A total of 8,000 to 10,000 clones appear in this sample, around 94% of them only once. About 2.2% of the sample belongs to the ten largest clones. Sequencing was performed on PBMCs, taken 8 days after intestinal transplant. The receptor set was obtained from a human patient who received an intestinal transplant, so some T cells may come from the graft donor.

The gene calls are TRBV5-4 and TRBJ1-1; 8 bases are shared with TRBD1. Trimming at V came to 3 bases and at J to 1 base, leaving 5 bases not matched to a gene. From germline, CDR1 is SGHNT and CDR2 YYREEE (reference sequence). The CDR3 is 15 amino acids. The CDR3 DNA reads TGTGCCAGCAGCTCTCTGGACAGGGAGAACACTGAAGCTTTCTTT. Its translation is CASSSLDRENTEAFF. Looking up the rest from reference TRBV5-4 and TRBJ1-1 gives the full variable domain: ETGVTQSPTHLIKTRGQQVTLRCSSQSGHNTVSWYQQALGQGPQFIFQYYREEENGRGNFPPRFSGLQFPNYSSELNVNALELDDSALYLCASSSLDRENTEAFFGQGTRLTVV.

This chain links TRBV6-5 with TRBJ2-7; D not resolved. Per the germline V gene, CDR1 is MNHEY and CDR2 is SVGAGI. Trimming removed 2 bases from V and 3 bases from J, with 11 bases in between. This CDR3 comprises 14 residues. CDR3 in DNA: TGTGCCAGCAGTTACAGCAAAACTGGCTACGAGCAGTACTTC. Translation gives CASSYSKTGYEQYF.

V is TRBV5-6 and J is TRBJ2-5; D call uncertain. V was cut by 0 bases and J by 5 bases, with 14 bases left in between. Germline V CDR1 and CDR2: SGHDT, YYEEEE. CDR3 length equals 15 residues. The CDR3 reads CASSLVTTIGETQYF. The CDR3 coding sequence is TGTGCCAGCAGCTTGGTGACCACCATTGGGGAGACCCAGTACTTC. The full variable domain, in which reference TRBV5-6 and TRBJ2-5 provide the parts outside the CDR3, is DAGVTQSPTHLIKTRGQQVTLRCSPKSGHDTVSWYQQALGQGPQFIFQYYEEEERQRGNFPDRFSGHQFPNYSSELNVNALLLGDSALYLCASSLVTTIGETQYFGPGTRLLVL.

This sequence joins TRBV15 and TRBJ2-3; TRBD2 might be the D (5 bases). Germline V CDR1 and CDR2: LNHNV, YYDKDF (reference sequence). V was clipped by 6 bases and J by 6 bases, with 7 bases between them. The CDR3 covers 11 residues. DNA of the CDR3: TGTGCCACCAGGGAGGAGGATACGCAGTATTTT. It codes for CATREEDTQYF.

The gene calls are TRBV28 and TRBJ1-2; D might be TRBD1 (5 bases). V dropped 6 bases and J dropped 4 bases, with 15 bases sitting between them. Germline CDR1 is MDHEN and CDR2 is SYDVKM. This CDR3 contains 14 residues. In DNA, the CDR3 is TGTGCCAGCAGGCTACAAGGGGCTAGCTATGGCTACACCTTC. Encoded protein: CASRLQGASYGYTF.

The J gene is TRBJ2-2, the V gene TRBV11-2; 10 nucleotides agree with TRBD2. The CDR3 extends over 15 amino acids. J lost 9 bases, V lost 5 bases, and 9 bases had no gene match. Germline V gene sequence: CDR1 SGHAT, CDR2 FQNNGV. The CDR3 bases are TGTGCCAGCAGCCGAGGGACTAGCGACGACCGGGAGCTGTTTTTT. This gives the protein CASSRGTSDDRELFF.